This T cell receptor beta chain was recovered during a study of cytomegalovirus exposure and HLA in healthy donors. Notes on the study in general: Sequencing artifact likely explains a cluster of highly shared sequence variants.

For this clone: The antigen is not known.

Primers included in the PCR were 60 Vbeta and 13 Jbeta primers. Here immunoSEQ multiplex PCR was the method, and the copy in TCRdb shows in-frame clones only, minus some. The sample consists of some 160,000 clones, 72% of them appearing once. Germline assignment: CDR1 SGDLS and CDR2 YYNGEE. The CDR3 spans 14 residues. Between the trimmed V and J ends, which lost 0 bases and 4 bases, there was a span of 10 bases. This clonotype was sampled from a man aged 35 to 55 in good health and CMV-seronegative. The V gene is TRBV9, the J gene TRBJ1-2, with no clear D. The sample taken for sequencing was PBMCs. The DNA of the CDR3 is TGTGCCAGCAGCGTAGACCCAGGCTCCTATGGCTACACCTTC. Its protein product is CASSVDPGSYGYTF.